Below, 16 T cell receptor beta chains from the same sample are listed, as sequenced in a study of shared clonotypes between healthy human individuals. Sequenced by immunoSEQ multiplex PCR; TCRdb stores in-frame clones only, minus some. The profile covers fewer than 3 million clones, with just under 95% appearing a single time and roughly 0.34% taken by the ten largest. Sequencing was performed on naive CD4+ T cells from PBMCs. This sample's subset: CD45RA+ positively selected. The receptor source for this set is a young man in good health. Some clones in this sample may be carry-over from other donors' samples.

The V and J genes are TRBV19 and TRBJ1-2; no firm D call. V was pared by 5 bases and J by 6 bases, with 19 bases between. The CDR3 consists of 15 residues. Germline loops: CDR1 LNHDA, CDR2 SQIVND (reference sequence). Here the CDR3 DNA reads TGTGCCAGTAGTCCCCCGGGCGTCTTTTTCGATGGCTACACCTTC. Its protein is CASSPPGVFFDGYTF.

V and J are TRBV7-9 and TRBJ1-1, with D tentatively TRBD1 (5 bases). This CDR3 is built from 15 residues. V was shortened by 5 bases and J by 4 bases, with 17 bases between the two germline ends. Germline CDR1 reads SEHNR; CDR2 reads FQNEAQ (reference sequence). The CDR3 loop reads CASSPIGGRVTEAFF. CDR3 DNA: TGTGCCAGCAGCCCAATTGGAGGCAGGGTCACTGAAGCTTTCTTT.

The V call is TRBV9, the J call TRBJ2-7, with D perhaps given as TRBD1 or TRBD2 (6 bases each). Trimming left V 0 bases short and J 2 bases short, with 12 bases between. Germline V CDR1 and CDR2: SGDLS, YYNGEE. This CDR3 has 15 residues. This CDR3 reads CASSVEGGGPYEQYF. CDR3 coding DNA: TGTGCCAGCAGCGTAGAAGGGGGAGGCCCCTACGAGCAGTACTTC.

The rearrangement joins TRBV18 to TRBJ2-4; the D call may be TRBD1 or TRBD2 (5 bases each). V was shortened by 6 bases and J by 12 bases, with 24 bases between the two germline ends. The germline V gene encodes CDR1 KGHSH and CDR2 LQKENI. There are 15 residues in the CDR3. CDR3 sequence reads: CASSTEKGPPTGQYF. The CDR3 nucleotides are TGTGCCAGCTCGACGGAAAAGGGACCGCCGACGGGTCAGTACTTC.

This chain joins TRBV10-3 and TRBJ1-2; D ambiguous. The V and J ends lost 10 bases and 8 bases respectively, with 14 bases between them. This CDR3 comprises 11 residues. CDR1 ENHRY and CDR2 SYGVKD come from the germline V gene. CDR3 DNA: TGTGCCACCCGCCTGGGTGAAGGCTACACCTTC. It yields the protein CATRLGEGYTF.

The J gene is TRBJ2-3, the V gene TRBV5-1; TRBD2 matches at 12 bases. The trim removed 0 bases at V and 5 bases at J, leaving 10 bases unmatched. Per the germline V gene, CDR1 is SGHRS and CDR2 is YFSETQ. This CDR3 comprises 18 residues. CDR3 loop: CASSLGLSSGRVEDTQYF. The CDR3 nucleotides are TGCGCCAGCAGCTTGGGGTTGTCTAGCGGGAGGGTTGAAGATACGCAGTATTTT.

In regard to this clone: Other DNA sequences in the sample encode the same CDR3. J is TRBJ2-5 and V is TRBV15, with D possibly being TRBD2 (6 bases). V was pared by 5 bases and J by 5 bases, with 9 bases between. The germline gives CDR1 LNHNV, CDR2 YYDKDF (reference sequence). This CDR3 region has 12 residues. CDR3 nucleotide sequence: TGTGCCACCAGCCCCCGGGGGGAGACCCAGTACTTC. Its translation: CATSPRGETQYF.

This clone was recorded a few times. V gene TRBV19 combines with J gene TRBJ1-5; no clear D. The CDR3 is 15 amino acids. Per germline, CDR1 LNHDA and CDR2 SQIVND (reference sequence). V lost 2 bases, J lost 2 bases, and 10 bases lay in between. The CDR3 nucleotides read TGTGCCAGTAGTATATTCGGGTCCGGCAATCAGCCCCAGCATTTT. It yields the protein CASSIFGSGNQPQHF.

This clone occurred once. V and J are TRBV7-3 and TRBJ2-1; a possible D gene is TRBD2 (5 bases). This CDR3 has 14 residues. Trimming removed 0 bases from V and 10 bases from J, with 13 bases in between. CDR1 and CDR2 from the germline V gene are SGHTA and FQGTGA. Here the CDR3 DNA reads TGTGCCAGCAGCTTAACGGTATCAGGCGGGGAGCAGTTCTTC. It translates to CASSLTVSGGEQFF. Based on the CDR3 plus reference TRBV7-3 and TRBJ2-1, the full variable domain is GAGVSQTPSNKVTEKGKYVELRCDPISGHTALYWYRQSLGQGPEFLIYFQGTGAADDSGLPNDRFFAVRPEGSVSTLKIQRTERGDSAVYLCASSLTVSGGEQFFGPGTRLTVL.

This clone was observed a single time. This rearrangement joins TRBV28 to TRBJ2-1, with 7 bases aligning to TRBD2. The CDR3 contains 15 residues. Per the germline V gene, CDR1 is MDHEN and CDR2 is SYDVKM. The trim removed 8 bases at V and 2 bases at J, leaving 9 bases unmatched. The CDR3 nucleotides are TGTGCCAGCCGGGTTGCGGGAGACCCCTACAATGAGCAGTTCTTC. This gives the protein CASRVAGDPYNEQFF. Variable domain in full (rest from reference TRBV28 and TRBJ2-1): DVKVTQSSRYLVKRTGEKVFLECVQDMDHENMFWYRQDPGLGLRLIYFSYDVKMKEKGDIPEGYSVSREKKERFSLILESASTNQTSMYLCASRVAGDPYNEQFFGPGTRLTVL.

The chain couples TRBV2 to TRBJ2-4; weak D call: TRBD2 (6 bases). Per the germline V gene, CDR1 is SNHLY and CDR2 is FYNNEI. The CDR3 is 14 amino acids. Trimming took off 9 bases at V and 0 bases at J, with 12 bases between the two ends. CDR3 in DNA: TGTGCCAGTGGGGAGGAACTAGCCAAAAACATTCAGTACTTC. This encodes CASGEELAKNIQYF.

V gene TRBV25-1 combines with J gene TRBJ2-2; 9 bases fit TRBD1. Trimming at V came to 8 bases and at J to 3 bases, leaving 4 bases not matched to a gene. This CDR3 is 14 amino acids long. Germline CDR1 and CDR2: MGHDK and SYGVNS. The CDR3 DNA follows: TGTGCCAGCTCTCGGACAGGGGACACCGGGGAGCTGTTTTTT. Translation: CASSRTGDTGELFF.

This rearrangement joins TRBV6-1 to TRBJ2-1; 16 nucleotides agree with TRBD2. Trimming at V came to 4 bases and at J to 7 bases, leaving 10 bases not matched to a gene. Germline V gives CDR1 MNHNS, CDR2 SASEGT. The CDR3 covers 18 residues. The CDR3 nucleotides are TGTGCCAGCAGTGCCCCGGGACTAGCGGGAGGGGATGAGAATGAGCAGTTCTTC. Protein product: CASSAPGLAGGDENEQFF.

The table lists this clone with a count of one. The chain has TRBV23-1 and TRBJ2-1; TRBD2 matches 9 bases. TRBV23-1 is designated an ORF whose function remains uncertain. The CDR3 is 15 amino acids. V trimming: 0 bases; J trimming: 8 bases; junction bases outside the gene matches: 5. The CDR3 loop is CASSQSPAGGHEQFF. CDR3 bases: TGCGCCAGCAGTCAATCACCAGCGGGAGGCCATGAGCAGTTCTTC.

The chain combines TRBV4-3 with TRBJ1-2, with D possibly TRBD1 on 6 matching bases. This CDR3 region has 16 residues. Trimming shortened V by 1 base and J by 4 bases, and 16 bases separated the two germline ends. Germline V gene sequence: CDR1 LGHNA, CDR2 YSLEER. The CDR3 coding sequence is TGCGCCAGCAGCCAAGTGGGGGGGGCAGGGATCTATGGCTACACCTTC. Translated: CASSQVGGAGIYGYTF.

The chain couples TRBV29-1 to TRBJ2-3; possibly TRBD1 for D (5 bases). V was cut by 3 bases and J by 0 bases, with 7 bases left in between. CDR3 length: 13 residues. CDR1 and CDR2 (germline): SQVTM, ANQGSEA. The CDR3 loop reads CSVEGPSTDTQYF. CDR3 coding DNA: TGCAGCGTTGAGGGGCCTAGCACAGATACGCAGTATTTT.